This T cell receptor (beta chain) derives from a study of shared clonotypes between healthy human individuals. Whole-study results and caveats: Shared clonotypes: about 5% naive CD4, roughly 4% naive CD8, 2% to 2.5% memory CD4, about 0.4% memory CD8.

V shed 5 bases and J shed 2 bases, with 15 bases lying between them. Germline CDR1 reads SGHVS; CDR2 reads FNYEAQ. The CDR3 covers 15 residues. The method was immunoSEQ multiplex PCR; TCRdb's version includes in-frame clones alone and lacks a portion of them. Among more than 2,000,000 clones listed, 85% to 95% were seen once. Details on this clone: The antigen is unknown.

Donors were Caucasian adults residing in Nashville, Tennessee, USA. Sequencing was done on a sample of naive CD4+ T cells from PBMCs. The subset is: CD45RA+ positively selected. This chain connects TRBV7-6 to TRBJ2-5; D is unclear. The TCR comes from a man younger than 35 in good health. Some clones in this sample may be carry-over from other donors' samples. This CDR3 is CASSPTPELQETQYF. CDR3 bases: TGTGCCAGCAGCCCAACCCCGGAACTACAAGAGACCCAGTACTTC.